Included here is one TCR beta chain sequence, with context. This sample includes further DNA sequences coding for the same CDR3. The data belong to a study of T cell responses to AZD1222 COVID-19 vaccine. The wider study: Recipients boosted at about 4 weeks or about 12 weeks are pooled.

The table came from immunoSEQ multiplex PCR; TCRdb's copy has only in-frame clones and leaves some out. The sample contains about 140,000 clones, around 89% of which appear only once. The source was peripheral blood, collected on day 0 of AZD1222 vaccination. The sequence was obtained from an adult in good health.

CDR3 residues: CAISERGGTEAFF. The CDR3 bases are TGTGCCATCAGTGAGCGGGGGGGCACTGAAGCTTTCTTT. V and J are TRBV10-3 and TRBJ1-1, with a weak D call TRBD1 (5 bases). The V gene's germline CDR1 is ENHRY and CDR2 SYGVKD. This CDR3 is built from 13 residues. The germline V and J ends were trimmed by 2 bases and 4 bases, with 8 bases remaining between them.